This is a list of T cell receptor beta chains from one sample in a study of metastatic and nonmetastatic thyroid tumors. TCRdb reassembled clones from the PCR reads with MiXCR. Of about 16,000 clones in the sample, 9.5% to 15% were seen once. The sample taken for sequencing was blood. The receptors stem from a female donor with papillary thyroid cancer or a benign thyroid nodule (not recorded which). Some clones in this sample may be carry-over from other donors' samples. The CDR3 runs from the conserved cysteine through the conserved F or W. A D gene is named only where the DNA matches it firmly. Expanded clones are given a class, and other clones once, few, many or no size at all.

abundance,v_gene,j_gene,d_gene,CDR3aa,CDR3nt
many,TRBV20-1,TRBJ2-3,-,CSARSGYPDTQYF,TGCAGTGCCAGGAGCGGGTACCCAGATACGCAGTATTTT
many,TRBV7-3,TRBJ1-1,-,CASSEWLKWGAFF,TGTGCCAGCAGCGAATGGTTAAAATGGGGAGCTTTCTTT
many,TRBV20-1,TRBJ2-7,TRBD1,CSASPTGTGRYEQYF,TGCAGTGCTAGCCCCACCGGGACAGGCCGCTACGAGCAGTACTTC
many,TRBV5-4,TRBJ2-3,TRBD2,CASSLGAGVSTDTQYF,TGTGCCAGCAGCTTGGGAGCGGGAGTTAGTACAGATACGCAGTATTTT
-,TRBV6-1,TRBJ2-7,-,CASSDVWGYEQYF,TGTGCCAGCAGCGACGTGTGGGGCTACGAGCAGTACTTC
few,TRBV28,TRBJ1-5,TRBD1,CASRHDRGRNQPQHF,TGTGCCAGCAGACACGACAGGGGGCGGAATCAGCCCCAGCATTTT
many,TRBV5-1,TRBJ2-5,-,CASSLVQGLYQETQYF,TGCGCCAGCAGCTTGGTGCAGGGACTGTACCAAGAGACCCAGTACTTC
-,TRBV11-1,TRBJ1-1,-,CASSRPGHPMNTEAFF,TGTGCCAGCAGCCGACCAGGACACCCTATGAACACTGAAGCTTTCTTT
few,TRBV11-2,TRBJ2-5,TRBD2,CASSPGNGLAGGETQYF,TGTGCCAGCAGCCCCGGAAACGGACTAGCGGGAGGAGAGACCCAGTACTTC
-,TRBV15,TRBJ1-2,-,CATSPSEANYGYTF,TGTGCCACCAGTCCTTCAGAAGCTAACTATGGCTACACCTTC
-,TRBV20-1,TRBJ1-2,-,CSARPLGDGYTF,TGCAGTGCTCGTCCCCTTGGGGATGGCTACACCTTC
few,TRBV6-1,TRBJ1-5,-,CASNSPTIVMGNQPQHF,TGTGCCAGCAATTCTCCAACTATAGTAATGGGCAATCAGCCCCAGCATTTT
many,TRBV28,TRBJ2-3,-,CASSLPPRTDTQYF,TGTGCCAGCAGTCTACCCCCCCGCACAGATACGCAGTATTTT